Only one count was recorded for the clone carrying this T cell receptor beta chain. The source of the sample is a study of T cell changes during pregnancy in multiple sclerosis. CDR3 length equals 15 residues. With 0 bases removed from V and 2 bases from J, the gap between germline ends came to 12 bases. Germline lookup yields CDR1 SGHNT and CDR2 YYREEE (reference sequence). The data were produced by immunoSEQ multiplex PCR, yet TCRdb's version contains in-frame clones alone and is incomplete. Of about 36,000 clones listed, over 90% are singletons. This receptor was taken from a female donor in good health, enrolled as a control in a pregnancy study. Source: CD4+ T cells from peripheral blood mononuclear cells, taken in the third trimester of pregnancy. V is TRBV5-4 and J is TRBJ2-7, with D perhaps TRBD1 (6 bases). CDR3 sequence: CASSLGNRAPYEQYF. DNA for the CDR3: TGTGCCAGCAGCTTGGGTAACAGGGCTCCCTACGAGCAGTACTTC. Together with reference TRBV5-4 and TRBJ2-7, the CDR3 gives the full variable domain: ETGVTQSPTHLIKTRGQQVTLRCSSQSGHNTVSWYQQALGQGPQFIFQYYREEENGRGNFPPRFSGLQFPNYSSELNVNALELDDSALYLCASSLGNRAPYEQYFGPGTRLTVT.